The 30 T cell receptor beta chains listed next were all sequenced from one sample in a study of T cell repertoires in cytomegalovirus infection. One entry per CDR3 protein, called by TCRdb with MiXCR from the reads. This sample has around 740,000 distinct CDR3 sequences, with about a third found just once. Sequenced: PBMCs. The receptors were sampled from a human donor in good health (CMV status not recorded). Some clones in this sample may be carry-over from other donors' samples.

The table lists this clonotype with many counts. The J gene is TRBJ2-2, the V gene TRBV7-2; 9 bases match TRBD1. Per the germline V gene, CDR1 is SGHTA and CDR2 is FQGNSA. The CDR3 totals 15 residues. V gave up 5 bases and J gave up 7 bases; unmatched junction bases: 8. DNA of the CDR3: TGTGCCAGCAGCCCCGGGACAGGGCAGAACGGGGAGCTGTTTTTT. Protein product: CASSPGTGQNGELFF.

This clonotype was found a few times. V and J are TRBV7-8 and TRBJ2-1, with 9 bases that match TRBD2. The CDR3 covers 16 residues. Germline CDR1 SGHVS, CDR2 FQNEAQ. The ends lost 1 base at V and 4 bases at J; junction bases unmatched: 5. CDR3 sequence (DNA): TGTGCCAGCAGCTTAGGGACTAGCGAGGGGTACAATGAGCAGTTCTTC. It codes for CASSLGTSEGYNEQFF.

As DNA, the CDR3 is TGTGCCAGCAGTTACGGGCTCGGGGGGAACTATGGCTACACCTTC. This gives the protein CASSYGLGGNYGYTF. J is TRBJ1-2 and V is TRBV6-5; a possible D gene is TRBD1 (5 bases). The germline V gene encodes CDR1 MNHEY and CDR2 SVGAGI. There are 15 residues in the CDR3. The germline V and J ends were trimmed by 2 bases and 2 bases, with 12 bases remaining between them.

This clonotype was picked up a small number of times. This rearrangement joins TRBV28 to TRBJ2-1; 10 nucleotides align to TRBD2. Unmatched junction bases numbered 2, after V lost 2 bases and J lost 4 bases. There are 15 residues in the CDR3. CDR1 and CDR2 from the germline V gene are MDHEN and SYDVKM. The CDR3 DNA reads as TGTGCCAGCAGTTTACCAGCGGGAGGGTACAATGAGCAGTTCTTC. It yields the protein CASSLPAGGYNEQFF.

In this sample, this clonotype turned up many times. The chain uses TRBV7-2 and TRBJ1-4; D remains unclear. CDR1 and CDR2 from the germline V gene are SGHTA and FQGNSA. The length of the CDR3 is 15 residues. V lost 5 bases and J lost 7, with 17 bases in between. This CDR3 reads CASSLRLPTGEKLFF. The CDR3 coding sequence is TGTGCCAGCAGCCTGCGACTCCCGACTGGTGAAAAACTGTTTTTT.

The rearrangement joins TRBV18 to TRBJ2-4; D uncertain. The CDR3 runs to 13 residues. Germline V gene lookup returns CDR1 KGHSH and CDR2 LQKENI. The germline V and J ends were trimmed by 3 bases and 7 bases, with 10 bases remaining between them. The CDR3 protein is CASSPRQSNIQYF. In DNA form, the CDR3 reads TGTGCCAGCTCACCCCGGCAGTCGAACATTCAGTACTTC.

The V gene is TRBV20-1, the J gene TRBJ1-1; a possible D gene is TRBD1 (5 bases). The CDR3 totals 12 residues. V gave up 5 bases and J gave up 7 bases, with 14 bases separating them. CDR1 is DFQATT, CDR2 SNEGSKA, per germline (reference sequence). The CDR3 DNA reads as TGCAGTGCTGGGCGTCCAGACAGTGAAGCTTTCTTT. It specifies CSAGRPDSEAFF.

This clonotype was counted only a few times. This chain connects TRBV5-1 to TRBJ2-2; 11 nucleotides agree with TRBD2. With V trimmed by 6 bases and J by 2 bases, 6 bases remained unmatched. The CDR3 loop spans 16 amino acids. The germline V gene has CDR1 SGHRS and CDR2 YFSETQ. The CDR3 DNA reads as TGCGCCAGCACCGGGACTAGCGGTGTCAACACCGGGGAGCTGTTTTTT. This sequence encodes CASTGTSGVNTGELFF.

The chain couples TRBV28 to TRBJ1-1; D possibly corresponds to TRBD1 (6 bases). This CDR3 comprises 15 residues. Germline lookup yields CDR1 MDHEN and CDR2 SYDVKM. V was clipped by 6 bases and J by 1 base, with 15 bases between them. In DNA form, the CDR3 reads TGTGCCAGCAGAGCTGCTCAACAGGGGAACACTGAAGCTTTCTTT. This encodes CASRAAQQGNTEAFF.

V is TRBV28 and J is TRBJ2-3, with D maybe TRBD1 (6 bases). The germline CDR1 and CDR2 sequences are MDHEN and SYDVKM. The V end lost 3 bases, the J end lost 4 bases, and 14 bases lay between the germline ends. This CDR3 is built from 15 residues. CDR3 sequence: CASSLGHPGADTQYF. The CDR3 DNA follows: TGTGCCAGCAGTTTGGGACACCCTGGTGCAGATACGCAGTATTTT.

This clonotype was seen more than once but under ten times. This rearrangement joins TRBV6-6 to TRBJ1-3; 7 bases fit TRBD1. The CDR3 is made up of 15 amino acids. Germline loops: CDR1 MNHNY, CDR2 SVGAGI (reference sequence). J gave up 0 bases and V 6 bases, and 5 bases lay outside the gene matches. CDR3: CASRPQGSSGNTIYF. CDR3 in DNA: TGTGCCAGCAGACCACAGGGGAGCTCTGGAAACACCATATATTTT.

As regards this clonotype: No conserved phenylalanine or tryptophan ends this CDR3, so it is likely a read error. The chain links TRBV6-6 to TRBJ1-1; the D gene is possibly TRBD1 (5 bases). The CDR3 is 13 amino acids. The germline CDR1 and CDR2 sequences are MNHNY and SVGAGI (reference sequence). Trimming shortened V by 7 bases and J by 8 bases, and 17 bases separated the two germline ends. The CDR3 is CASTTREGKEAFV. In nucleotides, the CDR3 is TGTGCCAGCACAACCCGGGAGGGGAAGGAAGCTTTCGTT.

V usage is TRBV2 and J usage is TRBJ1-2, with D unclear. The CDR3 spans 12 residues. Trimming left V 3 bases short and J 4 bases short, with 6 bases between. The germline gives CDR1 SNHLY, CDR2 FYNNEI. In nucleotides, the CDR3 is TGTGCCAGCAGTGACTACGGCTATGGCTACACCTTC. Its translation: CASSDYGYGYTF.

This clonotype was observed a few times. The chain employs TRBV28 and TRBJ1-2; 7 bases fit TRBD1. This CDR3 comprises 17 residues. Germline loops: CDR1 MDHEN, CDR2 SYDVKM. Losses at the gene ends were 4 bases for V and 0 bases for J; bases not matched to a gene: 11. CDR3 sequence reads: CASSYRDSVRANYGYTF. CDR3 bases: TGTGCCAGCAGTTATAGGGACAGCGTTAGAGCTAACTATGGCTACACCTTC.

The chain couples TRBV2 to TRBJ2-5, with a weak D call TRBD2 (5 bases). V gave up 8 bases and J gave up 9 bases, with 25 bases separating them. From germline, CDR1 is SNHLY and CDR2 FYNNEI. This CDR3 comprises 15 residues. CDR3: CASLPNRGSSASQYF. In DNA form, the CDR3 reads TGTGCCAGCCTACCGAACCGGGGATCATCAGCGTCCCAGTACTTC.

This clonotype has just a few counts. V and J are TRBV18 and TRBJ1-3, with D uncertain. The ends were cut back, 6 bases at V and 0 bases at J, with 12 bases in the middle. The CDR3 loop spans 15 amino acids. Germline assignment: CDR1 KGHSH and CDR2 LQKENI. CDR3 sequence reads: CASSPVPGSGNTIYF. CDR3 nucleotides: TGTGCCAGCTCGCCAGTCCCAGGCTCTGGAAACACCATATATTTT.

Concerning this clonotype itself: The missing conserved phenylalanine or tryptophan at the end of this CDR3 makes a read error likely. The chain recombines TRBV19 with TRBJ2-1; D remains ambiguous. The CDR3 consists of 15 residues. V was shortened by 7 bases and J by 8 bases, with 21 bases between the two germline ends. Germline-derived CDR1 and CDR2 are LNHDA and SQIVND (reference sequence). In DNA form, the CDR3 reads TGTGCCAGTACCGATACCTCACGGCTAAGGGATGAGCAGTTCTTA. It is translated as CASTDTSRLRDEQFL.

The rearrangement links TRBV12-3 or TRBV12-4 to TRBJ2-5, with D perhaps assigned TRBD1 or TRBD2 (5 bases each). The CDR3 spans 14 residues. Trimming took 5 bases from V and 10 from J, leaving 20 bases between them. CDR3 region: CASSIRGPRESQYF. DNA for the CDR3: TGTGCCAGCAGTATCCGGGGCCCTAGGGAAAGCCAGTACTTC.

This CDR3 reads CSAPMRSGSNTHPYEQYF. In nucleotides, the CDR3 is TGCAGTGCCCCTATGCGTAGCGGGAGCAACACGCACCCATACGAGCAGTACTTC. V usage is TRBV20-1 and J usage is TRBJ2-7, with 9 bases aligning to TRBD2. The CDR3 extends over 18 amino acids. Germline assignment: CDR1 DFQATT and CDR2 SNEGSKA (reference sequence). V lost 6 bases, J lost 4 bases, and 22 bases stayed unmatched.

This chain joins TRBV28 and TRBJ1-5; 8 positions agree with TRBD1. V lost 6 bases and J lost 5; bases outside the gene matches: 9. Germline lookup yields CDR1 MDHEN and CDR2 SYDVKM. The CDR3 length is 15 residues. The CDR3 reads CASRKSGGAYQPQHF. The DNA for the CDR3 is TGTGCCAGCAGGAAATCAGGGGGCGCTTATCAGCCCCAGCATTTT.

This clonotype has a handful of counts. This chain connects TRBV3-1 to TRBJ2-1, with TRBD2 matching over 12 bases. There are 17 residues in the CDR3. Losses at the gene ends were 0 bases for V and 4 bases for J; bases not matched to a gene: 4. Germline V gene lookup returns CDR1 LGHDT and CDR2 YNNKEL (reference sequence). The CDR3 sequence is CASSQDLAGGPYNEQFF. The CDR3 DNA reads TGTGCCAGCAGCCAAGATCTAGCGGGAGGGCCTTACAATGAGCAGTTCTTC.

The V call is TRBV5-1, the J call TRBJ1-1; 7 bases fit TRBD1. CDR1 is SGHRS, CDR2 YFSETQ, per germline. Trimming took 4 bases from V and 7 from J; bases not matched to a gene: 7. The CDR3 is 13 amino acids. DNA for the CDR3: TGCGCCAGCAGCACCAGGGGGGGCCTTGAAGCTTTCTTT. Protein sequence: CASSTRGGLEAFF.

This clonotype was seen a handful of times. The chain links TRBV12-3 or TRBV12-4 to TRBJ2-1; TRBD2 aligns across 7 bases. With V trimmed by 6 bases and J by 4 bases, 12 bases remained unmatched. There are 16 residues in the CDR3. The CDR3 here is CASRGQREGPYNEQFF. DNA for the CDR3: TGTGCCAGCAGGGGTCAGCGGGAAGGTCCGTACAATGAGCAGTTCTTC.

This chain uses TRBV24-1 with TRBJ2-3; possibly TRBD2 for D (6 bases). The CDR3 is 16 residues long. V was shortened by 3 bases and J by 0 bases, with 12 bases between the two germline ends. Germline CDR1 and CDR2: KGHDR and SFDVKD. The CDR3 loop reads CATSDPGGTSTDTQYF. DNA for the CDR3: TGTGCCACCAGTGATCCCGGGGGTACCAGCACAGATACGCAGTATTTT.

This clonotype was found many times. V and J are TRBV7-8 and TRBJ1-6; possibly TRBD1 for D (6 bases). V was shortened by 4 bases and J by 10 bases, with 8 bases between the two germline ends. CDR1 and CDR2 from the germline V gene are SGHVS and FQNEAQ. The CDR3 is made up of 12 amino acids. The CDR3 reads CASSSRGSPLHF. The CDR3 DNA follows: TGTGCCAGCAGCTCCAGGGGATCACCCCTCCACTTT.

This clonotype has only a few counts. The CDR3 DNA reads as TGTGCCAGCATCCTTGGGCCGAACACTGAAGCTTTCTTT. Translating gives CASILGPNTEAFF. The chain combines TRBV12-3 or TRBV12-4 with TRBJ1-1; D gene unclear. The CDR3 is 13 residues long. Trimming stripped 7 bases from V and 1 base from J, with 10 bases between.

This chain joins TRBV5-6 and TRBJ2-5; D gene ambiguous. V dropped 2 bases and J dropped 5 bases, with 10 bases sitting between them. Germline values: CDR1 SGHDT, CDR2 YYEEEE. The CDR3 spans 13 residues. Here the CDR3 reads CASSLYIGETQYF. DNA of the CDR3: TGTGCCAGCAGCTTATACATCGGGGAGACCCAGTACTTC.

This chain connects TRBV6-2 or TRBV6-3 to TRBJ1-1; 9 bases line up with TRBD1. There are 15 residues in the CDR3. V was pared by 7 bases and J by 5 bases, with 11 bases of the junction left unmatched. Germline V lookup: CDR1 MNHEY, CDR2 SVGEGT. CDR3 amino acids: CASKRTGAVGTEAFF. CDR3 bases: TGTGCCAGCAAACGGACAGGGGCGGTTGGGACTGAAGCTTTCTTT.

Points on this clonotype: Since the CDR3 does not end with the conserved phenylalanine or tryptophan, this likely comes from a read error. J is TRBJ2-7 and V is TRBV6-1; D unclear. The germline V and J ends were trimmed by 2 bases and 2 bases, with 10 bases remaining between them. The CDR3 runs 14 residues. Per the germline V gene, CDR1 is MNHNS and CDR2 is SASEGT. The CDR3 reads CASSEMERAYEQYL. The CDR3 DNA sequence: TGTGCCAGCAGTGAAATGGAGAGAGCCTACGAGCAGTACTTA.

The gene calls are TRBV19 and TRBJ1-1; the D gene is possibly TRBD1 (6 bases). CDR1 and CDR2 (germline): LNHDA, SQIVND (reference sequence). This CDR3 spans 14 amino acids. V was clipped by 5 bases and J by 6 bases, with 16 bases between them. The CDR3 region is CASSSQGVGAEAFF. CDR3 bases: TGTGCCAGTAGTTCACAGGGTGTTGGAGCTGAAGCTTTCTTT.